The clone carrying this TCR beta chain was counted between two and nine times. The primer mix had 60 Vbeta and 13 Jbeta primers. TCRdb's table, derived via immunoSEQ multiplex PCR, lists solely in-frame clones and lacks some. This table has around 130,000 clones, around 78% appearing once. The data were taken from a study of cytomegalovirus exposure and HLA in healthy donors. The CDR3 length is 13 residues. With 3 bases removed from V and 6 bases from J, the gap between germline ends came to 11 bases. CDR1 and CDR2 (germline): SGHTA, FQGTGA. The sample consisted of PBMCs. This TCR was sampled from a woman aged 45 to 65 in good health and CMV-seronegative. The J gene is TRBJ1-2, the V gene TRBV7-3, with D maybe TRBD1 (6 bases). The CDR3 loop reads CASSFRGADGYTF. The CDR3 DNA is TGTGCCAGCAGCTTCAGGGGTGCGGATGGCTACACCTTC. The full variable domain, rest sourced from reference TRBV7-3 and TRBJ1-2, is GAGVSQTPSNKVTEKGKYVELRCDPISGHTALYWYRQSLGQGPEFLIYFQGTGAADDSGLPNDRFFAVRPEGSVSTLKIQRTERGDSAVYLCASSFRGADGYTFGSGTRLTVV.